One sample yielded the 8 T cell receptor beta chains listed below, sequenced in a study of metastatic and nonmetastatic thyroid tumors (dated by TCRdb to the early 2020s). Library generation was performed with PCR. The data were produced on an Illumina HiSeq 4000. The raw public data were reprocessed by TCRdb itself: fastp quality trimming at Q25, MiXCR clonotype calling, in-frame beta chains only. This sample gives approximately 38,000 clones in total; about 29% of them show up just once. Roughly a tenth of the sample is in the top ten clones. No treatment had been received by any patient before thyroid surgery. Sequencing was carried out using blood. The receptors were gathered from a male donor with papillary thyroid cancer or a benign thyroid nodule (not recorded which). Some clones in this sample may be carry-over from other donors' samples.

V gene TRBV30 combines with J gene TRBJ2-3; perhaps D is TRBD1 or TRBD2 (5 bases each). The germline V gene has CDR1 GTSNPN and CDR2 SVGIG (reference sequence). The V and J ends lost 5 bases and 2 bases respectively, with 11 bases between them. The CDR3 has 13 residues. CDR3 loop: CAWCQGDTDTQYF. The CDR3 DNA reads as TGTGCCTGGTGCCAGGGAGACACAGATACGCAGTATTTT.

The CDR3 here is CASSQEMGYEQYV. Here the CDR3 DNA reads TGCGCCAGCAGCCAAGAGATGGGTTACGAGCAGTACGTC. V usage is TRBV4-1 and J usage is TRBJ2-7; no firm D call. This CDR3 has 13 residues. The V end lost 0 bases, the J end lost 4 bases, and 7 bases lay between the germline ends. Germline values: CDR1 MGHRA, CDR2 YSYEKL.

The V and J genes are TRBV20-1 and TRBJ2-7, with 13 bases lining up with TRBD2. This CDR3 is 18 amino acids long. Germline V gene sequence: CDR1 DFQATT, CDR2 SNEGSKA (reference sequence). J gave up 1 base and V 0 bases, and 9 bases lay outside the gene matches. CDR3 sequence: CSARDRTSGSLPSYEQYF. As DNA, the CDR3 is TGCAGTGCTAGAGATAGGACTAGCGGGAGTTTACCTTCCTACGAGCAGTACTTC.

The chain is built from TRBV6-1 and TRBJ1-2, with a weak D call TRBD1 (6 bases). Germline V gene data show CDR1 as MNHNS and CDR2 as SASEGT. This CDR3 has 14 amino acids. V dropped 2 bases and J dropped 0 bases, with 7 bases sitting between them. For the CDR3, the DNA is TGTGCCAGCAGTGAACGGACAGCTAACTATGGCTACACCTTC. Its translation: CASSERTANYGYTF.

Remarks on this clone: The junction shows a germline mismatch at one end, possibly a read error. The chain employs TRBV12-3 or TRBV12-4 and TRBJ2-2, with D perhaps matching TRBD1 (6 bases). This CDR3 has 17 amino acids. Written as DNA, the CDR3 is TGTGCCAGCATTTTTCCAGGGACACACGCGAACACCGGGGATCTGTTTTTT. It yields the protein CASIFPGTHANTGDLFF.

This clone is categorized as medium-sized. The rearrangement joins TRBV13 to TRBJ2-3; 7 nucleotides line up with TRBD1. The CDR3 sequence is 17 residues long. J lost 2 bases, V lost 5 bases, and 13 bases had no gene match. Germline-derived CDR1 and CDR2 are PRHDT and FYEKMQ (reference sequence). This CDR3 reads CASSTKGAARLTDTQYF. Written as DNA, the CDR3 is TGTGCCAGCAGCACGAAGGGGGCCGCGCGACTCACAGATACGCAGTATTTT.

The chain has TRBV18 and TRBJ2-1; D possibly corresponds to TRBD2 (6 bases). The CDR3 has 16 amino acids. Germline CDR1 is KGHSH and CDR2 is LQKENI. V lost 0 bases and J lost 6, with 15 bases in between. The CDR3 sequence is CASSPPERGLGNEQFF. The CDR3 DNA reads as TGTGCCAGCTCACCACCGGAACGGGGACTGGGCAATGAGCAGTTCTTC.

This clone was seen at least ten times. CDR3 amino acids: CASSPTGGGYEQYF. The CDR3 bases are TGTGCCAGCAGCCCTACAGGGGGCGGCTACGAGCAGTACTTC. This chain connects TRBV7-9 to TRBJ2-7, with 9 bases that match TRBD1. CDR3 size: 14 residues. J gave up 3 bases and V 5 bases, and 5 bases lay outside the gene matches. CDR1 and CDR2 (germline): SEHNR, FQNEAQ (reference sequence).